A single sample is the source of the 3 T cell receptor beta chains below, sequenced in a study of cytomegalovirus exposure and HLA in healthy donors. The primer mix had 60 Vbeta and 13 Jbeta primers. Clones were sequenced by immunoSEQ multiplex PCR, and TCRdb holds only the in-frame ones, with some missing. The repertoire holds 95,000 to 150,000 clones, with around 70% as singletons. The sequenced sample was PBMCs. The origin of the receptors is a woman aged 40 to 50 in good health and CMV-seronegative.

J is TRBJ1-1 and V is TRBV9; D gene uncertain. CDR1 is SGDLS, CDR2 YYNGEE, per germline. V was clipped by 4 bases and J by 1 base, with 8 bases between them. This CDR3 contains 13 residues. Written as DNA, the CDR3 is TGTGCCAGCAGCCTCACAGAGAACACTGAAGCTTTCTTT. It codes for CASSLTENTEAFF.

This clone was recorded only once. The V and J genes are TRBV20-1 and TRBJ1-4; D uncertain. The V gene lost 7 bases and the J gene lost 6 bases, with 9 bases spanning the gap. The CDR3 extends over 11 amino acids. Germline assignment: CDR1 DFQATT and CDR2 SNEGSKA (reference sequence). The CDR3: CSVPVDEKLFF. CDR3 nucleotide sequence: TGCAGTGTACCGGTGGATGAAAAACTGTTTTTT.

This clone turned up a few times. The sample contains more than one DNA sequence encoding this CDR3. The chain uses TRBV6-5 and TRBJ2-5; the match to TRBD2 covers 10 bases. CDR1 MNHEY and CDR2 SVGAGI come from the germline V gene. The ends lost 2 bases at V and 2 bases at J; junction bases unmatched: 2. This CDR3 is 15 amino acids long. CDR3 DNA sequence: TGTGCCAGCAGTTACCTACTAGCGGGACAAGAGACCCAGTACTTC. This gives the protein CASSYLLAGQETQYF.